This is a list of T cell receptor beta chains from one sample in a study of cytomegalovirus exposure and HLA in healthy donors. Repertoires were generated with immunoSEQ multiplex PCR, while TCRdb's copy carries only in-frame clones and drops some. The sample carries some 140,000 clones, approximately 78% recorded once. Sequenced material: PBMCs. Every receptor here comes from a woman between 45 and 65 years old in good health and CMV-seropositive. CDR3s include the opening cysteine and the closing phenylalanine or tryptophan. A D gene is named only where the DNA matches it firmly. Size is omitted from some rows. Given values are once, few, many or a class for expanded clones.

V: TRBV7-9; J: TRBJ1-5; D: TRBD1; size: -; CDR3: CSSSHWGTGGQSQPQHF; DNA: TGTTCCAGCAGCCACTGGGGGACAGGGGGCCAAAGTCAGCCCCAGCATTTT
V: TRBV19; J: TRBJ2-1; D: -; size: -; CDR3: CASSIGGIWSYNEQFF; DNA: TGTGCCAGTAGTATAGGCGGGATCTGGAGCTACAATGAGCAGTTCTTC
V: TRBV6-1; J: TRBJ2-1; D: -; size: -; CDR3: CASTQGQGYYNEQFF; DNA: TGTGCCAGCACCCAGGGACAAGGGTACTACAATGAGCAGTTCTTC
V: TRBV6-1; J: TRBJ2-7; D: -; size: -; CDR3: CAGRGTGRGGEQYF; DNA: TGTGCTGGCAGGGGAACTGGGAGGGGGGGCGAGCAGTACTTC
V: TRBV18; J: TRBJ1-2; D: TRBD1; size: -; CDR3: CASSPRDRGSLDYGYTF; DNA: TGTGCCAGCTCACCGAGGGACAGGGGAAGTCTGGACTATGGCTACACCTTC
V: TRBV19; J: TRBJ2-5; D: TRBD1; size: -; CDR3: CASSITGAIQETQYF; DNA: TGTGCCAGTAGTATTACAGGGGCGATTCAAGAGACCCAGTACTTC
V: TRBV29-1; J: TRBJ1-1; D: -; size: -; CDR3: CSVEANTEAFF; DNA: TGCAGCGTTGAGGCGAACACTGAAGCTTTCTTT
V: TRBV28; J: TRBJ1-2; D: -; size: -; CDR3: CASSSGLYGYTF; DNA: TGTGCCAGCAGTAGCGGGCTCTATGGCTACACCTTC
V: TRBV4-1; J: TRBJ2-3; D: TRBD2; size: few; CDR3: CASSQEVLAGSTDTQYF; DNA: TGCGCCAGCAGCCAAGAGGTCCTAGCGGGAAGCACAGATACGCAGTATTTT
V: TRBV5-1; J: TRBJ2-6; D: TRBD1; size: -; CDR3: CASSLAGGRIGANGLTF; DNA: TGCGCCAGCAGCTTGGCAGGGGGCAGAATCGGGGCCAACGGCCTGACTTTC
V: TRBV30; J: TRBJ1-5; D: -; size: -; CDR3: CAWSDGKGLVYQPQHF; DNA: TGTGCCTGGAGTGATGGGAAGGGGTTGGTTTATCAGCCCCAGCATTTT
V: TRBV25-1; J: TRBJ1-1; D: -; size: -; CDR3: CASSDPKQGNTEAFF; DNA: TGTGCCAGCAGTGACCCGAAACAGGGGAACACTGAAGCTTTCTTT
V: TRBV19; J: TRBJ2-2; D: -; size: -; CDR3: CASSTTVNTGELFF; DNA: TGTGCCAGTAGTACCACAGTGAACACCGGGGAGCTGTTTTTT
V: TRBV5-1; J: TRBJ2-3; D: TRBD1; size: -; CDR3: CASSLEGQGATDTQYF; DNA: TGCGCCAGCAGCTTGGAGGGACAGGGGGCCACAGATACGCAGTATTTT
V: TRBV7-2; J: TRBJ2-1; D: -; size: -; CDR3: CASRVARSAPYNEQFF; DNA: TGTGCCAGCAGGGTAGCCCGGTCTGCCCCCTACAATGAGCAGTTCTTC
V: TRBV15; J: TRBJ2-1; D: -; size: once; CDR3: CATSGRGSYNEQFF; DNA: TGTGCCACCAGCGGACGGGGCTCCTACAATGAGCAGTTCTTC
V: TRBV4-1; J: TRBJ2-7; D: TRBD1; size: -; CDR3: CASSQDLDRGIYEQYF; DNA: TGCGCCAGCAGCCAAGATCTGGACAGGGGTATCTACGAGCAGTACTTC
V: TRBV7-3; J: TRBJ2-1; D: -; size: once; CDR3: CASSLLSGRNEQFF; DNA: TGTGCCAGCAGTCTCTTGTCGGGAAGGAATGAGCAGTTCTTC
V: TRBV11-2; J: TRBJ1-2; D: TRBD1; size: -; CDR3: CASSLGTGGTYYGYTF; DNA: TGTGCCAGCAGCTTAGGGACAGGGGGGACCTACTATGGCTACACCTTC
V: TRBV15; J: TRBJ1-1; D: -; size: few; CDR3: CATSRDEGEAFF; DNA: TGTGCCACCAGCAGAGATGAGGGAGAAGCTTTCTTT
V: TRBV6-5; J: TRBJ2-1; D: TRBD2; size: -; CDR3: CASSSLAGGPYNEQFF; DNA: TGTGCCAGCAGTTCACTAGCGGGAGGGCCTTACAATGAGCAGTTCTTC
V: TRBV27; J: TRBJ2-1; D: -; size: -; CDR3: CASSLWGLDEQFF; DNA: TGTGCCAGCAGTTTATGGGGGCTAGATGAGCAGTTCTTC
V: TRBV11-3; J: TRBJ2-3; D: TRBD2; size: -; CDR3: CASSPEGLAGGDTQYF; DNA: TGTGCCAGCAGCCCAGAGGGACTAGCGGGAGGGGATACGCAGTATTTT
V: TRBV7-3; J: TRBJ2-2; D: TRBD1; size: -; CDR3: CASSPTGTGELFF; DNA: TGTGCCAGCAGCCCGACAGGGACCGGGGAGCTGTTTTTT
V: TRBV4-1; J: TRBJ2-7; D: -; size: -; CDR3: CASSQERGTEQYF; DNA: TGCGCCAGCAGCCAAGAGCGGGGTACCGAGCAGTACTTC
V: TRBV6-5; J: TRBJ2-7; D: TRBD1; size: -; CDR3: CASTPTGALYEQYF; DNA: TGTGCCAGCACCCCGACAGGGGCCCTCTACGAGCAGTACTTC
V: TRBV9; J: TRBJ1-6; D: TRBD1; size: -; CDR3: CASSGTGGSPLHF; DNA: TGTGCCAGCAGCGGGACAGGGGGTTCACCCCTCCACTTT
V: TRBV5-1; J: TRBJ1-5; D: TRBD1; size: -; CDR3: CASSPTGGEGWPQHF; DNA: TGCGCCAGCAGCCCGACAGGGGGCGAGGGTTGGCCCCAGCATTTT
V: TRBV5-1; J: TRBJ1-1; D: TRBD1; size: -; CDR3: CASSLVGQGVNTEAFF; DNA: TGCGCCAGCAGCTTGGTGGGACAGGGGGTGAACACTGAAGCTTTCTTT
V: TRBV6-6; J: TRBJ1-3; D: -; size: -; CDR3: CASSQLTGTSGNTIYF; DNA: TGTGCCAGCAGTCAATTGACAGGAACCTCTGGAAACACCATATATTTT
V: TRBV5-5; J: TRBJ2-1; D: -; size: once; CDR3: CASSLGWGLNNEQFF; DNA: TGTGCCAGCAGCTTGGGCTGGGGGCTCAACAATGAGCAGTTCTTC
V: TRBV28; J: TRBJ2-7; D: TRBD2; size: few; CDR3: CASSHAPLLAGGASYEQYF; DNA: TGTGCCAGCAGTCACGCCCCCCTCCTCGCGGGAGGGGCCTCCTACGAGCAGTACTTC
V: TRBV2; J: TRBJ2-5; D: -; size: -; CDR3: CASSEASTSPQETQYF; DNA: TGTGCCAGCAGTGAAGCGAGTACTAGCCCTCAAGAGACCCAGTACTTC
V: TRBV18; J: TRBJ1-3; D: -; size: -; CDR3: CASSPNSYRAGNTIYF; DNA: TGTGCCAGCTCACCAAATTCTTACAGGGCTGGAAACACCATATATTTT
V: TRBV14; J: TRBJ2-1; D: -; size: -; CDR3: CASSQVDPGDEQFF; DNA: TGTGCCAGCAGCCAAGTGGACCCCGGGGATGAGCAGTTCTTC
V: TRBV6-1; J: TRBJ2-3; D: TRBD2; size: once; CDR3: CASRVLAGVGDTQYF; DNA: TGTGCCAGCAGAGTTCTAGCGGGAGTCGGAGATACGCAGTATTTT
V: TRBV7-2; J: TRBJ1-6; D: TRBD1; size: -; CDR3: CASSLKGGDNSPLHF; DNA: TGTGCCAGCAGCTTGAAAGGGGGCGATAATTCACCCCTCCACTTT
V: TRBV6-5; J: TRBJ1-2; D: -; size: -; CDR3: CASSSGVNGYTF; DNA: TGTGCCAGCAGTTCGGGGGTAAACGGCTACACCTTC
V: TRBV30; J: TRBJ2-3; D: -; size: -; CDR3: CAWSAGGRLVMQYF; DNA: TGTGCCTGGAGTGCGGGGGGCCGGTTGGTTATGCAGTATTTT
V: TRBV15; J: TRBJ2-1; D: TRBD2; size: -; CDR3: CATSREGLAGGYEQFF; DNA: TGTGCCACCAGCAGAGAGGGGCTAGCGGGGGGCTATGAGCAGTTCTTC
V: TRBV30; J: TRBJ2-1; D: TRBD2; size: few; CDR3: CAWARAGGPFNEQFF; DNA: TGTGCCTGGGCTAGGGCGGGGGGCCCTTTCAATGAGCAGTTCTTC
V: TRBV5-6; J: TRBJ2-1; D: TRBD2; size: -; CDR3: CASSLDGGEVANEQFF; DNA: TGTGCCAGCAGCTTGGATGGGGGGGAGGTGGCAAATGAGCAGTTCTTC